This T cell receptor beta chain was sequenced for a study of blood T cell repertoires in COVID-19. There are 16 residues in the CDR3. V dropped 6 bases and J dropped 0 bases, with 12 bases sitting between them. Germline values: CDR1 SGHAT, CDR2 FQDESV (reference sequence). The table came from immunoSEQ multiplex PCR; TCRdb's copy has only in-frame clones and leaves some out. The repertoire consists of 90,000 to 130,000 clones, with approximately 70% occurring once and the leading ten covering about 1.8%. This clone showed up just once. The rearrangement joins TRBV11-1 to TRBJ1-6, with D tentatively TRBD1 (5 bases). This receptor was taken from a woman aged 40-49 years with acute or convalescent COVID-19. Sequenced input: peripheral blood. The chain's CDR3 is CASSPGESSYNSPLHF. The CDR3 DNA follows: TGTGCCAGCAGTCCGGGGGAAAGCTCCTATAATTCACCCCTCCACTTT.